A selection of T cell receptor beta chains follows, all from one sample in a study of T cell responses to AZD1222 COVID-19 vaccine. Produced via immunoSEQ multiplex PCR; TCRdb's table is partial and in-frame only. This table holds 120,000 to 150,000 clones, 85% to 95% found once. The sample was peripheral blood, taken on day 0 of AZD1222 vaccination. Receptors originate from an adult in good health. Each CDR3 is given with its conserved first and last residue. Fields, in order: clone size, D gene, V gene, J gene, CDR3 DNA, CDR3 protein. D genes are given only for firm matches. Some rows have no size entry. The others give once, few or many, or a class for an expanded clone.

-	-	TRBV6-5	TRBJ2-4	TGTGCCAGCAGGGAGTCAGCCAAAAACATTCAGTACTTC	CASRESAKNIQYF
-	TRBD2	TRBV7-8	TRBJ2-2	TGTGCCAGCAGCTTAATCTCTAGCGGGGGGACCCTAAGGAACACCGGGGAGCTGTTTTTT	CASSLISSGGTLRNTGELFF
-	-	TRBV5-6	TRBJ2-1	TGTGCCAGGACCCGAGCGGATGAGCAGTTCTTC	CARTRADEQFF
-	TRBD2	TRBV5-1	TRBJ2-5	TGCGCCAGCAGCCTATACGGGACTAGCGGAGAGACCCAGTACTTC	CASSLYGTSGETQYF
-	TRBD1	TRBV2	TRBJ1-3	TGTGCCAGTAAAACCGGTGGGACAGGGACTTCTGGAAACACCATATATTTT	CASKTGGTGTSGNTIYF
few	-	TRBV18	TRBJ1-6	TGTGCCAGCTCCCCGCAGGGGTCAGCCCTCCACTTT	CASSPQGSALHF
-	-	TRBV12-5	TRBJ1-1	TGTGCTAGTGGTTTGATCCTAGACAGGAACACTGAAGCTTTCTTT	CASGLILDRNTEAFF
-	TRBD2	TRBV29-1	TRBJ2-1	TGCAGCGTTCTTGGACTAGCGGGTGTATATGAGCAGTTCTTC	CSVLGLAGVYEQFF
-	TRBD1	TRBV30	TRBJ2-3	TGTGCCTGGAGTGAGGGACAGGGAGTAACAGATACGCAGTATTTT	CAWSEGQGVTDTQYF
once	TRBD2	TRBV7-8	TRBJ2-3	TGTGCCAGCAGCTTTACTAGCGGGAGAGGAGATACGCAGTATTTT	CASSFTSGRGDTQYF
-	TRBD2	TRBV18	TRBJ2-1	TGTGCCAGCCGACAGGCACTAGCGGGCAATGAGCAGTTCTTC	CASRQALAGNEQFF
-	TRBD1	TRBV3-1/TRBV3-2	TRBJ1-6	TGTGCCAGCAGCCAAGATGGTCAGGGGGGACCCTCCTATAATTCACCCCTCCACTTT	CASSQDGQGGPSYNSPLHF
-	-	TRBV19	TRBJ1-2	TGTGCCAGTAGTATAAGAGGGCTCTCCCTTGGCTACACCTTC	CASSIRGLSLGYTF
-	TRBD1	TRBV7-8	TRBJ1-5	TGTGCCAGCAGCGAGGACAGGGAGGGGCAGCCCCAGCATTTT	CASSEDREGQPQHF
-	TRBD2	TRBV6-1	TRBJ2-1	TGTGCCAGCAGTGAAGCCCCGCTAGCGGGAGCCACCTACAATGAGCAGTTCTTC	CASSEAPLAGATYNEQFF
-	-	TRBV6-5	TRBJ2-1	TGTGCCAGCAGTTACGGTGGGTTATCGGTGGATGAGCAGTTCTTC	CASSYGGLSVDEQFF
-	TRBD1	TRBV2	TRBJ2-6	TGTGCCAGCACGCCCGTGGGACAGCTTAGCTCTGGGGCCAACGTCCTGACTTTC	CASTPVGQLSSGANVLTF
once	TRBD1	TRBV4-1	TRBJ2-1	TGCGCCAGCAGCCAAGTCTTGCTTTCGGACAGGACCTCCTACAATGAGCAGTTCTTC	CASSQVLLSDRTSYNEQFF
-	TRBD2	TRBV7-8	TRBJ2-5	TGTGCCAGCAGCATTACTAGCGGGAGTACTCTGGAGACCCAGTACTTC	CASSITSGSTLETQYF
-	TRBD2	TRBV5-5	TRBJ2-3	TGTGCCAGCAGCTTGTCCATCCGGGGACTAACTAGCACAGATACGCAGTATTTT	CASSLSIRGLTSTDTQYF
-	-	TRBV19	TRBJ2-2	TGTGCCAGTAGTATGATGCAGTCAGCCGGGGAGCTGTTTTTT	CASSMMQSAGELFF
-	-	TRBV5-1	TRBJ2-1	TGCGCCAGCAGCTTACCGGGACTCGCCCGCGTGGGTGAGCAGTTCTTC	CASSLPGLARVGEQFF
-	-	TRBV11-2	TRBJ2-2	TGTGCCAGCAGCTTAGTCCCAGGGAACACCGGGGAGCTGTTTTTT	CASSLVPGNTGELFF
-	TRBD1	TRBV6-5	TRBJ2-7	TGTGCCAGCAGTCGCGGACAGGGAACCTACGAGCAGTACTTC	CASSRGQGTYEQYF